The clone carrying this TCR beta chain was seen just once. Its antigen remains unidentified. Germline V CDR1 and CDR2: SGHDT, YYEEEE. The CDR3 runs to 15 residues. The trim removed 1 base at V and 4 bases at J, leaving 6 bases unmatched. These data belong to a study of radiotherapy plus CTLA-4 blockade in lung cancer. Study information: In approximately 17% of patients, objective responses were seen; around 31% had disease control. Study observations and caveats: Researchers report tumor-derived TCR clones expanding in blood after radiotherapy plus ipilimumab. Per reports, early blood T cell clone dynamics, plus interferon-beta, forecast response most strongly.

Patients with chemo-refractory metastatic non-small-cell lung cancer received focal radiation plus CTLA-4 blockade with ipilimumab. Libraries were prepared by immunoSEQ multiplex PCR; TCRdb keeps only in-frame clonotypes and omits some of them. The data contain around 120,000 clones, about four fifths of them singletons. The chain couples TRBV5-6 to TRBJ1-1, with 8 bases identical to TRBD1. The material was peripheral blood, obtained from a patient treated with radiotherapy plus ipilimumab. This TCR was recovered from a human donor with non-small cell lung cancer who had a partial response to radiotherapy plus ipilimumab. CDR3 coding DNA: TGTGCCAGCAGCTTGTCTCCAGGGGGCAGCACTGAAGCTTTCTTT. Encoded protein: CASSLSPGGSTEAFF.